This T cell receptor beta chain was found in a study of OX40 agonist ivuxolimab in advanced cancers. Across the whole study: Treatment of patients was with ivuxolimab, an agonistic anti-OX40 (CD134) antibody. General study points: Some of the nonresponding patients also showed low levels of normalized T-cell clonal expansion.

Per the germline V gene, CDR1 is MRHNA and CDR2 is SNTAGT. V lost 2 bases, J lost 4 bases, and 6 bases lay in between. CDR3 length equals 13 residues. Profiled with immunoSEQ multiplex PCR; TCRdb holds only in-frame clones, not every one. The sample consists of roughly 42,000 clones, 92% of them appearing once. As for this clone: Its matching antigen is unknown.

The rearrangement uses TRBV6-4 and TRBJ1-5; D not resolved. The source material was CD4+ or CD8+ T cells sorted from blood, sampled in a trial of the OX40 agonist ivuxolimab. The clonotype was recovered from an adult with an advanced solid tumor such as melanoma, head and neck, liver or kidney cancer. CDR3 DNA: TGTGCCAGCAGTGACGGAGAGAATCAGCCCCAGCATTTT. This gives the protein CASSDGENQPQHF.